This note documents a single T cell receptor beta chain sequence. Its specific antigen is unknown. Base qualities are missing; no much larger clone stands one base away. In light of the paper, this sample's time point label describes: recipient (host-origin) PBMCs collected before allo-HCT. These data are taken from a study of tissue T cells after allogeneic stem cell transplantation (dated by TCRdb to between 2022 and 2023). Regarding the research as a whole: Over an approximately 3-year period, a research-autopsy study prospectively enrolled fewer than ten adult allo-HCT recipients who had steroid-refractory GVHD. Every GVHD patient received a graft from a donor; several grafts were unmodified and three were CD34-selected to deplete T cells. Gastrointestinal GVHD was present in all GVHD patients, each of whom received several lines of GVHD-directed therapy, and roughly 5 of these patients also had skin involvement. Pre-transplant PBMCs, which were of recipient origin, were available from about 5 GVHD patients. For viably preserved blood and marrow, CD3+ T cells were flow-sorted when cell numbers allowed; smaller samples underwent direct DNA extraction. Using research autopsies of patients with and without GVHD, plus mouse models of GVHD, the study profiled TCR beta repertoires across many tissues. The human arm was conducted as a prospective observational study, and neither blinding nor randomization was performed.

For CDR1 and CDR2, the germline V gene lists SGHTA and FQGNSA. The CDR3 runs 15 amino acids, cysteine and phenylalanine included. CDR3 DNA is the only sequence kept; it has 45 bases, read in frame from the first base. Cut back by 5 bases and 4 bases, the V and J ends lie 15 bases apart. The receptor library was made with the immunoSEQ multiplex PCR assay. TCRbeta CDR3 sequencing was performed at survey depth by Adaptive Biotechnologies, and CDR3 sequences, V/J genes, productive frequency and template counts were reported. Amplification of TCR beta CDR3 regions was performed from genomic DNA rather than from RNA. Regarding the original processing steps: Jensen-Shannon divergence was used to quantify pairwise repertoire overlap between tissues, with a value of 1 meaning complete divergence and a value of 0 meaning identical repertoires. Tissues were clustered by single-linkage agglomerative hierarchical clustering of pairwise JSD values and displayed as dendrograms. GLIPH2 was run on all patient samples with simulation_depth 1000, kmer_min_depth 3 and cdr3_length_cutoff 8, and groups with more than two unique CDR3s were retained. In a standardized tissue-overlap score, Jaccard GLIPH-group overlap across patients was extrapolated to a standard repertoire size of 1000 clones. Linear mixed-effect models, with tissue as a fixed effect and individual as a random effect, were used to test how diversity related to clinical or experimental variables. Here the immuneACCESS table is served through TCRdb, limited to in-frame sequences with V and J called. Missing clones are a known gap in these copies; in checked studies unresolved V genes cover under half, and the rest lacks a known reason. That table supplies the V and J calls and clone size; D and trimming were determined from the DNA. Across this sample there are 25,000 to 35,000 clones, with approximately 85% seen only once. Jointly, the top ten make up about 3.7% of the sample.

On the study overall, not on this receptor specifically: The patient cohort was small and clinically heterogeneous, and sampling depth was acknowledged as a limitation. Only a few T cell clones appeared in more than one patient, yet motif-based clustering showed tissue-specific repertoire signatures that were shared between patients. In both patients and mice, T cells from blood and spleen covered only a limited part of the TCR repertoire found in tissues. Which tissue TCRs were alloreactive or antigen-specific was not determined in the study, and some of the clones might have been host cells that persisted. Within patients, how anatomically similar tissues were was a major factor shaping TCR repertoire composition, regardless of disease or transplant status.

The receptor chain draws on TRBV7-2 and TRBJ1-5; too little of a D gene remains to name it. This clonotype was sampled from a woman between 18 and 55 years old who later had graft-versus-host disease after an allogeneic stem cell transplant. Sequencing was performed on blood, taken before transplantation. This receptor carries the CDR3 CASSRRHNANQPQHF. The DNA sequence reads TGTGCCAGCAGCAGACGCCACAATGCGAATCAGCCCCAGCATTTT.